What follows are 11 T cell receptor beta chains derived from one specimen sequenced in a study of cytomegalovirus exposure and HLA in healthy donors (dated by TCRdb to about 2017). Library construction relied on the immunoSEQ multiplex PCR assay. The multiplex PCR relied on a mix of 60 forward primers for TCR Vbeta segments and 13 reverse primers for TCR Jbeta segments. TCRdb took over this immuneACCESS table, retaining in-frame rearrangements with V and J assigned. Such tables are incomplete; in checked studies, under half of the missing clones stem from an unresolved V gene, and the remainder is unexplained. The sample table shows approximately 120,000 clones, and roughly 80% are seen once. About 2.5% of the sample is taken by the ten largest. Sequencing used PBMCs. The receptor set was obtained from a female donor in good health and CMV-seronegative.

The chain has TRBV7-8 and TRBJ2-7; D might be TRBD2 (6 bases). Germline lookup yields CDR1 SGHVS and CDR2 FQNEAQ. Trimming pared 1 base from V and 3 bases from J, leaving 16 bases between. The length of the CDR3 is 16 residues. The CDR3, as DNA: TGTGCCAGCAGCTTAGGGGTAGGAGGGCCCGGCTACGAGCAGTACTTC. Translation: CASSLGVGGPGYEQYF.

This clone turned up a few times. The gene calls are TRBV4-1 and TRBJ2-7, with 7 bases fitting TRBD2. The germline CDR1 and CDR2 sequences are MGHRA and YSYEKL. V gave up 1 base and J gave up 6 bases; unmatched junction bases: 0. The CDR3 is 12 amino acids. CDR3 in amino acids: CASSQGTSEQYF. The CDR3 bases are TGCGCCAGCAGCCAAGGGACTAGCGAGCAGTACTTC.

This rearrangement joins TRBV4-2 to TRBJ1-4; D unresolved. V was cut by 0 bases and J by 7 bases, with 12 bases left in between. This CDR3 contains 15 residues. Germline V gives CDR1 LGHNA, CDR2 YNFKEQ. CDR3 in DNA: TGTGCCAGCAGCCAAGAGGGAGGGCGAAGTGAAAAACTGTTTTTT. This encodes CASSQEGGRSEKLFF.

The chain carries TRBV7-9 and TRBJ2-1; 9 nucleotides line up with TRBD1. J gave up 4 bases and V 5 bases, and 3 bases lay outside the gene matches. The CDR3 runs 14 residues. Germline loops: CDR1 SEHNR, CDR2 FQNEAQ (reference sequence). CDR3 sequence (DNA): TGTGCCAGCAGCACCGACAGGGGGTACAATGAGCAGTTCTTC. Amino acid sequence: CASSTDRGYNEQFF.

The rearrangement links TRBV2 to TRBJ2-2, with D maybe TRBD2 (5 bases). The germline V gene encodes CDR1 SNHLY and CDR2 FYNNEI. There are 15 residues in the CDR3. V lost 3 bases and J 1 base, leaving 9 bases between the germline ends. The CDR3 DNA follows: TGTGCCAGCAGTGATCTGGGAGTGAACACCGGGGAGCTGTTTTTT. Its translation: CASSDLGVNTGELFF. The entire variable domain, with the rest obtained from reference TRBV2 and TRBJ2-2, is as follows: EPEVTQTPSHQVTQMGQEVILRCVPISNHLYFYWYRQILGQKVEFLVSFYNNEISEKSEIFDDQFSVERPDGSNFTLKIRSTKLEDSAMYFCASSDLGVNTGELFFGEGSRLTVL.

This clone was picked up many times. V is TRBV10-3 and J is TRBJ2-7; TRBD1 agrees at 11 bases. Per the germline V gene, CDR1 is ENHRY and CDR2 is SYGVKD. V gave up 6 bases and J gave up 1 base; unmatched junction bases: 8. CDR3 length: 16 residues. The CDR3 DNA sequence: TGTGCCATCAGGCGGGGAGGGACAGGGGGTTCCTACGAGCAGTACTTC. Translation gives CAIRRGGTGGSYEQYF.

CDR3 nucleotides: TGTGCCAGCAGTGCGGGGAGGAGGTTTGGTGAAAAACTGTTTTTT. The encoded protein is CASSAGRRFGEKLFF. The chain has TRBV2 and TRBJ1-4; D is ambiguous. The CDR3 is 15 amino acids. The germline V gene has CDR1 SNHLY and CDR2 FYNNEI. Trimming left V 4 bases short and J 7 bases short, with 16 bases between.

A few counts support this clone. The chain combines TRBV6-5 with TRBJ2-6, with D possibly being TRBD2 (5 bases). The CDR3 contains 15 residues. V was cut by 7 bases and J by 1 base, with 11 bases left in between. CDR1 is MNHEY and CDR2 is SVGAGI in the germline V gene. CDR3 sequence (DNA): TGTGCCAGCACCCTCGGGGTTTCTGGGGCCAACGTCCTGACTTTC. It is translated as CASTLGVSGANVLTF.

The rearrangement links TRBV19 to TRBJ1-6; tentatively, D is TRBD1 (5 bases). Germline values: CDR1 LNHDA, CDR2 SQIVND (reference sequence). The CDR3 sequence is 12 residues long. The V gene lost 6 bases and the J gene lost 10 bases, with 10 bases spanning the gap. The CDR3 spells CASRRGTSPLHF. The CDR3 bases are TGTGCCAGTAGGCGGGGGACGTCACCCCTCCACTTT.

The chain is built from TRBV7-8 and TRBJ2-3; 7 bases line up with TRBD1. Germline values: CDR1 SGHVS, CDR2 FQNEAQ. V shed 5 bases, J shed 6 bases, and the junction held 11 bases outside the gene matches. The CDR3 has 15 residues. The CDR3 DNA reads TGTGCCAGCAGCCCCAAGGGGGCCCGTCCGGATACGCAGTATTTT. Translated: CASSPKGARPDTQYF.

The rearrangement uses TRBV2 and TRBJ2-3, with D perhaps TRBD2 (6 bases). The CDR3 has 11 residues. The V end was cut by 9 bases, the J end by 6 bases, with 10 bases between. Germline V gene data show CDR1 as SNHLY and CDR2 as FYNNEI. CDR3 loop: CASNLADTQYF. CDR3 bases: TGTGCCAGTAATCTAGCGGATACGCAGTATTTT.